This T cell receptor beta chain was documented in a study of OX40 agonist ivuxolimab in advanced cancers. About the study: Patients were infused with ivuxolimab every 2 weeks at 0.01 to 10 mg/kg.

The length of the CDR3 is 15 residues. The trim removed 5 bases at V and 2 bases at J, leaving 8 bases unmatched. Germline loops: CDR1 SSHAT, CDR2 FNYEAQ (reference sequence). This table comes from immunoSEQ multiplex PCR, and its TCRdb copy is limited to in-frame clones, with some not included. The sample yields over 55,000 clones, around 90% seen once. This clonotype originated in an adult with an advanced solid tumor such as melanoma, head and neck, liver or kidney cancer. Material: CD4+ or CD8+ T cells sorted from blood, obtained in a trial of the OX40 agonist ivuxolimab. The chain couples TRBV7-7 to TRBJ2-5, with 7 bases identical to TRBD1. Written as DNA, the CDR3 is TGTGCCAGCAGCACTCGGGACAGACCACAAGAGACCCAGTACTTC. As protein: CASSTRDRPQETQYF.